This T cell receptor beta chain is from a study of radiotherapy plus CTLA-4 blockade in lung cancer (dated by TCRdb to 2017 to 2018). Background on the whole study: Objective responses were observed in 15% to 20% of enrolled patients, and disease control was achieved in 25% to 35%.

Findings and caveats that apply to the study as a whole: Early dynamic changes in blood T cell clones, together with increased serum interferon-beta after radiation, were reported as the strongest predictors of response. After treatment with radiotherapy and ipilimumab, TCR clones that came from tumors expanded in the peripheral blood.

About this clone: What this receptor recognizes is not known. One base away there is no much larger clone; base qualities are not given.

Receptors were amplified or captured by the immunoSEQ multiplex PCR assay. The table was pulled from immuneACCESS by TCRdb, which kept in-frame rearrangements only. Such tables lose some clones; where checked, under half of the loss comes from unresolved V genes, and the rest has no known cause. Recorded for this sample are fewer than 140,000 clones; over 65% of them occurred a single time. The ten largest clonotypes hold 2.4% of the sample. In this study, focal radiation therapy paired with CTLA-4 blockade (ipilimumab) was tested in patients who had chemo-refractory metastatic non-small-cell lung cancer. Its CDR3 holds 11 amino acids, cysteine through phenylalanine. Only the CDR3 region is kept as DNA, spanning 33 bases read in frame from base 1. CDR1 and CDR2, per the germline V gene (reference sequence), are SEHNR and FQNEAQ. V is shortened by 1 base, J by 9 bases, and the region joining them spans 4 bases.

This receptor chain uses TRBV7-9 and TRBJ1-3; the D gene identity is not certain. The sequence derives from a human donor with non-small cell lung cancer that progressed on radiotherapy plus ipilimumab. Some clones in this sample may be carry-over from other donors' samples. The sample in question was peripheral blood, obtained from a patient treated with radiotherapy plus ipilimumab. The CDR3 region has the sequence CASSLVPTIYF. The nucleotide sequence reads TGTGCCAGCAGCTTAGTACCCACCATATATTTT.